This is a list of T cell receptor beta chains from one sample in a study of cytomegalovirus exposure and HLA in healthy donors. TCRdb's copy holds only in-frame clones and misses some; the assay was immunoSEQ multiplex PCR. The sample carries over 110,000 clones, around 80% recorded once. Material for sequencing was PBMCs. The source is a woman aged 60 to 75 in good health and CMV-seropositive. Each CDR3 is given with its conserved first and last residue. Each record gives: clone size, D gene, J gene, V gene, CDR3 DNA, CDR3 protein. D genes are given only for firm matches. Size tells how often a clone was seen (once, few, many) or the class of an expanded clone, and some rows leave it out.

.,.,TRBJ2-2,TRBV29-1,TGCAGCGGGACTCGGGGCACCGGGGAGCTGTTTTTT,CSGTRGTGELFF
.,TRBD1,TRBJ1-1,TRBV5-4,TGTGCCAGCAGCTTACCGGGACAGAGGAGGAACACTGAAGCTTTCTTT,CASSLPGQRRNTEAFF
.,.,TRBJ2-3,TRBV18,TGTGCCAGCTCCCGGGGAACCACAGATACGCAGTATTTT,CASSRGTTDTQYF
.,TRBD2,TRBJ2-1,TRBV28,TGTGCGACAATAGCGGGACCCAATGAGCAGTTCTTC,CATIAGPNEQFF
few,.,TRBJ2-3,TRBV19,TGTGCCAGTAGTCCACAGGGAGATACGCAGTATTTT,CASSPQGDTQYF
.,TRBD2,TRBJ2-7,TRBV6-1,TGTGCCAGCAGTGAAACTCCCGGGGGGGGACTATTCTACGAGCAGTACTTC,CASSETPGGGLFYEQYF
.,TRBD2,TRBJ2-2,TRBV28,TGTGCCAGCAGTTCGCCTGGGGGGGTAAACACCGGGGAGCTGTTTTTT,CASSSPGGVNTGELFF
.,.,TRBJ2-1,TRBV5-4,TGTGCCAGCAGCTTGGACAGATACTCCTACAATGAGCAGTTCTTC,CASSLDRYSYNEQFF
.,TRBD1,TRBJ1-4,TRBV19,TGTGCCAGTAGTGACAGGGTGAGAGATGAAAAACTGTTTTTT,CASSDRVRDEKLFF
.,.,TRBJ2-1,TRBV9,TGTGCCAGCAGCGTTACTAGGACTTTTCAGAATGAGCAGTTCTTC,CASSVTRTFQNEQFF
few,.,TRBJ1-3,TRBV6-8,TGTGCCAGCAGTTACTCCCAGGGCCGGTACACCATATATTTT,CASSYSQGRYTIYF
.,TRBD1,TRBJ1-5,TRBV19,TGTGCCAGTAGTGACAGGGGGAGGAATCAGCCCCAGCATTTT,CASSDRGRNQPQHF
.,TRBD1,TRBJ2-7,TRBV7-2,TGTGCCAGCAGTCAAGGACAGGGCGACGAGCAGTACTTC,CASSQGQGDEQYF
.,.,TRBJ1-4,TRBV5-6,TGTGCCAGCAGCTTTTACGGGGATGAAAAACTGTTTTTT,CASSFYGDEKLFF
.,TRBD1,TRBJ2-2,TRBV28,TGTGCCAGCAGTTTAAATCAGGGGGTGGGCACCGGGGAGCTGTTTTTT,CASSLNQGVGTGELFF
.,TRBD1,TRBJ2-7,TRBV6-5,TGTGCCAGCAGTTACTACCGAGGGGACAGCTACGAGCAGTACTTC,CASSYYRGDSYEQYF
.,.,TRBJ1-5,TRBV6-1,TGTGCCAGCAGTGCTGCACAGGGCTTGAGCAATCAGCCCCAGCATTTT,CASSAAQGLSNQPQHF
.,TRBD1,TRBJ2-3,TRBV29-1,TGCAGCGTTGAAGATAACAGGGGGGGCACAGATACGCAGTATTTT,CSVEDNRGGTDTQYF
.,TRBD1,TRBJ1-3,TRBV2,TGTGCCAGCAGTTGGGACAGGGCGACTGGAAACACCATATATTTT,CASSWDRATGNTIYF
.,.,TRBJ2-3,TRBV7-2,TGTGCCAGCAGTTCCGGGGTGCAAAGCGCACAAAGCACAGATACGCAGTATTTT,CASSSGVQSAQSTDTQYF
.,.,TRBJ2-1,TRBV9,TGTGCCAGCAGCCTCCTTCCAGGGGATTCCTACAATGAGCAGTTCTTC,CASSLLPGDSYNEQFF
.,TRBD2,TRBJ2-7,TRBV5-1,TGCGCCAGCAGTTCCGGACTAGCGGAACCCTACGAGCAGTACTTC,CASSSGLAEPYEQYF
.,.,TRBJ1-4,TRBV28,TGTGCCAGCAGCCGTTCGGGGGTCCTTAATGAAAAACTGTTTTTT,CASSRSGVLNEKLFF
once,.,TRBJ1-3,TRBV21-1,TGTGCCAGCAGCAACCCAGGGAACACCATATATTTT,CASSNPGNTIYF
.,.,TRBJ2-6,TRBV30,TGTGCCTGGAGTTCGGGATTGTCTGGGGCCAACGTCCTGACTTTC,CAWSSGLSGANVLTF
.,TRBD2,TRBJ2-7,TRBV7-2,TGTGCCAGCAGCAAGACCGGGACTAGCGGCTACGAGCAGTACTTC,CASSKTGTSGYEQYF
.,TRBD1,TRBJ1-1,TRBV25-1,TGTGCCAGCCGGACAGGTTCGTACACTGAAGCTTTCTTT,CASRTGSYTEAFF